This T cell receptor beta chain was sequenced for a study of T cell responses to AZD1222 COVID-19 vaccine. The study, taken as a whole, reports: The breadth and depth of Spike-specific TCRs increased once two AZD1222 doses had been given.

About this clone: Antigen unknown.

Generated by immunoSEQ multiplex PCR, the TCRdb table keeps only in-frame clones and is missing some. The table lists 150,000 to 200,000 clones, 91% of them singletons, with 1% to 1.5% in the top ten. In germline, CDR1 is SEHNR, CDR2 FQNEAQ (reference sequence). Trimming removed 2 bases from V and 0 bases from J; junction bases left unmatched: 11. CDR3 length equals 18 residues. The material was peripheral blood, obtained 28 days after the second AZD1222 dose. The J gene is TRBJ2-3, the V gene TRBV7-9, with 7 nucleotides matching TRBD2. The clonotype comes from an adult who received the AZD1222 COVID-19 vaccine. The CDR3 loop is CASSLSLGRGPSTDTQYF. In DNA, the CDR3 is TGTGCCAGCAGCTTAAGTTTGGGGAGGGGCCCTAGCACAGATACGCAGTATTTT.